The subject of this entry is one T cell receptor (beta chain). Its matching antigen is unknown. This CDR3 spans 16 amino acids. J gave up 3 bases and V 0 bases, and 4 bases lay outside the gene matches. Germline V gene sequence: CDR1 ENHRY, CDR2 SYGVKD. This record belongs to a study of cytomegalovirus exposure and HLA in healthy donors. Amplification used 60 Vbeta primers and 13 Jbeta primers. Data came from immunoSEQ multiplex PCR; TCRdb stores just in-frame clones and leaves some out. The sample consists of around 150,000 clones, approximately 80% of them appearing once. Study-wide points: In vitro testing confirmed a few CMV-associated chains as specific for CMV antigens.

The chain employs TRBV10-3 and TRBJ2-4; TRBD1 matches at 8 bases. The sequence came from a man aged 18-30 years in good health and CMV-seronegative. Sequencing was done on a sample of PBMCs. The CDR3 DNA reads TGTGCCATCAGTGAGTCTGTCGGACAGGGCAAAAACATTCAGTACTTC. Translation gives CAISESVGQGKNIQYF.